Listed below are T cell receptor beta chains from one sample, sequenced in a study of blood T cell repertoires in COVID-19. Generated by immunoSEQ multiplex PCR, the TCRdb table keeps only in-frame clones and is missing some. The table records around 94,000 clones, 65% to 85% of them present only once. Sequencing was carried out using peripheral blood. These TCRs come from a man in his fifties or sixties with acute or convalescent COVID-19. Each CDR3 is given with its conserved first and last residue. A D gene is named only where the DNA matches it firmly. The size of a clone is reported for some rows only, either as once, few or many, or as a class for expanded clones.

clone size	J gene	V gene	D gene	CDR3 DNA	CDR3 protein
NA	TRBJ2-1	TRBV28	NA	TGTGCCAGCAGTTCGGGACAAGCCTACAATGAGCAGTTCTTC	CASSSGQAYNEQFF
NA	TRBJ2-7	TRBV6-5	TRBD1	TGTGCCAGCAGGGGACAGGCCCCATCCTACGAGCAGTACTTC	CASRGQAPSYEQYF
NA	TRBJ2-7	TRBV12-3/TRBV12-4	NA	TGTGCCAGCAGCCCAGGGGACTCCTACGAGCAGTACTTC	CASSPGDSYEQYF
NA	TRBJ2-3	TRBV2	NA	TGTGCCAGCAGTGAGAGGGCAGAGCGCACAGATACGCAGTATTTT	CASSERAERTDTQYF
NA	TRBJ1-1	TRBV2	NA	TGTGCCAGCGGATTCAGGGGTGGGAACACTGAAGCTTTCTTT	CASGFRGGNTEAFF
once	TRBJ1-5	TRBV29-1	TRBD1	TGCAGCGTTACCGACAGGGACGGCAATCAGCCCCAGCATTTT	CSVTDRDGNQPQHF
NA	TRBJ2-7	TRBV6-5	TRBD1	TGTGCCAGCAGTTACGGACAGGATGGGTACGAGCAGTACTTC	CASSYGQDGYEQYF
few	TRBJ1-1	TRBV4-1	TRBD1	TGCGCCAGCAGCCAAGAGGGGACAGGGAGGACTGAAGCTTTCTTT	CASSQEGTGRTEAFF
NA	TRBJ2-1	TRBV6-2/TRBV6-3	TRBD1	TGTGCCAGCATCCCGAGGGGGCCCTACAATGAGCAGTTCTTC	CASIPRGPYNEQFF
NA	TRBJ1-5	TRBV7-9	NA	TGTGCCAGCAGCTTAGACCAGTTGCCCCAGCATTTT	CASSLDQLPQHF
NA	TRBJ2-2	TRBV25-1	NA	TGTGCCAGCAGTCCATCGGTTCGTTCCGGGGAGCTGTTTTTT	CASSPSVRSGELFF
NA	TRBJ1-4	TRBV7-8	NA	TGTGCCAGCAGCTTCAGGGATTCCCCCTATGAAAAACTGTTTTTT	CASSFRDSPYEKLFF
NA	TRBJ2-3	TRBV25-1	TRBD1	TGTGCCAGCAGTGAATACCAGGGACAGGGGGCAGATACGCAGTATTTT	CASSEYQGQGADTQYF
once	TRBJ2-1	TRBV9	TRBD2	TGTGCCAGCAGCGTGGCAGCGGGGATATACAATGAGCAGTTCTTC	CASSVAAGIYNEQFF
few	TRBJ2-2	TRBV24-1	TRBD1	TGTGCCATTGGGACAGGGGCGAACACCGGGGAGCTGTTTTTT	CAIGTGANTGELFF
few	TRBJ1-2	TRBV9	TRBD1	TGTGCCAGCAGCGTAGGGACAGGGGCTAACTATGGCTACACCTTC	CASSVGTGANYGYTF
NA	TRBJ1-1	TRBV7-8	NA	TGTGCCAGCAGCTTATCGAGGCGAGGTACTGAAGCTTTCTTT	CASSLSRRGTEAFF
NA	TRBJ2-7	TRBV7-9	NA	TGTGCCAGCAGCGACGGCACAGGGTTGAACGAGCAGTACTTC	CASSDGTGLNEQYF